Here is one T cell receptor (beta chain) with its context. This record comes from a study of blood T cell repertoires in COVID-19. Repertoires were generated with immunoSEQ multiplex PCR, while TCRdb's copy carries only in-frame clones and drops some. This table holds 280,000 or so clones, approximately 86% found once. CDR3 length equals 18 residues. V dropped 6 bases and J dropped 7; count of bases not matched to a gene: 19. Looked up from germline, CDR1 is MDHEN and CDR2 is SYDVKM. The receptor was isolated from a woman aged 30 to 39 who had recovered from COVID-19. The gene calls are TRBV28 and TRBJ1-1, with 11 bases identical to TRBD1. Sequences were obtained from peripheral blood. This chain's CDR3 is CASRPYPGQGGPIGEAFF. CDR3 DNA: TGTGCCAGCAGACCCTATCCGGGACAGGGGGGACCTATCGGTGAAGCTTTCTTT.